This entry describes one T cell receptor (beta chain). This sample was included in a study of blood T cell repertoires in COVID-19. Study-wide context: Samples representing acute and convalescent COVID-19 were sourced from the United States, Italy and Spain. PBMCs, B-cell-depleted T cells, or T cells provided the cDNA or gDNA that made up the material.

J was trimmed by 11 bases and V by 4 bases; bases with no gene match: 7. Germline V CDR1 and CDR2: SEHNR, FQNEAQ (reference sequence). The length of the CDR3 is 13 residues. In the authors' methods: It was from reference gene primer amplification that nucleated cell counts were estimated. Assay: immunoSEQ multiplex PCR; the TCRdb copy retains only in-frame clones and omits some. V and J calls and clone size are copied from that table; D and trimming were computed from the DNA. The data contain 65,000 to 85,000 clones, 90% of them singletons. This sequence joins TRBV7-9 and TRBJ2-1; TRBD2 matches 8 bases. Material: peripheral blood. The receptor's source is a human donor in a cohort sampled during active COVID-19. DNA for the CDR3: TGTGCCAGCAGCTATACTAGCGGTATTAAGCAGTTCTTC. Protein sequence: CASSYTSGIKQFF.